This T cell receptor (beta chain) was documented in a study of OX40 agonist ivuxolimab in advanced cancers. Regarding the study in general: The costimulatory receptor OX40 (CD134) was targeted by ivuxolimab, a fully human IgG2 agonistic monoclonal antibody. Intravenous ivuxolimab was administered to patients every 2 weeks at six dose levels: 0.01, 0.1, 0.3, 1.5, 3 and 10 mg/kg. Of the approximately 54 dose-escalation patients, hepatocellular carcinoma was present in approximately 20, melanoma in approximately 15, renal cell carcinoma in 9 and head and neck cancer in 9. In the dose-escalation cohort, approximately 82% of patients were male, and the mean age was 60 years with a range of about 23 to 79. Prior anti-PD-1, anti-PD-L1 or anti-CTLA-4 therapy was permitted, and less than 45% of dose-escalation patients had received checkpoint inhibitors. Partial responses were achieved by three dose-escalation patients, of whom one had hepatocellular carcinoma and two had cutaneous melanoma. Peripheral TCRbeta sequencing aimed to test whether ivuxolimab altered TCR sequence diversity and caused clonal T-cell expansion. The paper describes the monotherapy dose-escalation part (N of about 52 patients) of the phase I trial of ivuxolimab. Study-wide findings and limitations: The antigen specificity of the peripheral T cells that underwent clonal expansion was not determined. After ivuxolimab, more expanded clones were found on average in CD8+ T cells than in CD4+ T cells. At doses of 0.1 to 3.0 mg/kg, clonal expansion of both CD4+ and CD8+ T cells in blood was seen between baseline and week 6. Low levels of normalized T-cell clonal expansion were also seen in some patients who did not respond. In the 0.1-3.0 mg/kg groups, partial responders were among the patients with the lowest normalized peripheral clonal expansion, particularly in CD8+ T cells.

Patients with a history of autoimmune disease or receiving systemic immunosuppression were excluded from the trial. Peripheral blood for TCR sequencing was collected from all dose cohorts at baseline, on cycle 4 day 1, and on cycle 7 day 1. The samples were drawn from a first-in-human, open-label, multicenter phase I dose-escalation trial of ivuxolimab. Adults with locally advanced or metastatic head and neck squamous cell, hepatocellular, melanoma or renal cell carcinoma were enrolled in the trial. Before TCR sequencing, CD4+ T cells and CD8+ T cells were sorted from peripheral blood as separate populations. As to this clone: The antigen it recognizes is unknown. Per-base qualities were not stored, and no clone one base away is much larger.

The CDR3 spans 14 residues, from the cysteine through the phenylalanine. Only the CDR3 portion is preserved as DNA: 42 bases, with reading frame beginning at the first base. The germline V gene yields SGHVS for CDR1 and FNYEAQ for CDR2. The junction carries 4 bases between V and J, which are trimmed by 1 base and 1 base respectively. Genomic DNA was extracted from sorted cells for sequencing of the TCRbeta CDR3 region. The immunoSEQ Assay was used to sequence the TCRbeta CDR3 regions. As stored in TCRdb, this immuneACCESS dataset retains in-frame rearrangements with V and J assigned. A fraction of the clones does not appear; measured against another copy, unresolved V genes explain less than half of the discrepancy, and the remainder lacks a known reason. This sample lists about 100,000 clones; 70% to 90% were detected once. The ten top clones hold 0.79% of the sample.

The V gene is TRBV7-6 and the J gene is TRBJ2-2; no D gene call is confident. The receptor's source is an adult with an advanced solid tumor such as melanoma, head and neck, liver or kidney cancer. The sample consisted of CD4+ or CD8+ T cells sorted from blood, taken in a trial of the OX40 agonist ivuxolimab. The DNA is TGTGCCAGCAGCTTAGTCAGGAACACCGGGGAGCTGTTTTTT. Its coded protein is CASSLVRNTGELFF.